The rows below give T cell receptor beta chains drawn from one sample of a study of shared clonotypes between healthy human individuals. The protocol was immunoSEQ multiplex PCR, while the TCRdb copy is restricted to in-frame clones and leaves out a portion. Here the sample spans under 650,000 clones, roughly 95% being singletons. The sample was naive CD4+ T cells sorted from blood. These receptors were taken from a woman in her thirties in good health. Each CDR3 is given with its conserved first and last residue. D genes are given only for firm matches. Only part of the rows carry a size: once, few, many, or a class if the clone is expanded.

>-|TRBJ1-4|TRBV6-6|-
CASSYTRGEKLFF
TGTGCCAGCAGTTACACGCGGGGTGAAAAACTGTTTTTT
>-|TRBJ1-3|TRBV19|-
CASSQTSSGNTIYF
TGTGCCAGTAGTCAGACTAGCTCTGGAAACACCATATATTTT
>-|TRBJ1-1|TRBV2|-
CASTSGQNTEAFF
TGTGCCAGCACCTCGGGACAGAACACTGAAGCTTTCTTT
>-|TRBJ2-1|TRBV6-6|-
CASSYSILVNEQFF
TGTGCCAGCAGTTACTCGATTCTAGTAAATGAGCAGTTCTTC
>-|TRBJ2-7|TRBV5-1|-
CASSFHFTGTYEQYF
TGCGCCAGCAGCTTTCACTTCACAGGGACCTACGAGCAGTACTTC
>-|TRBJ2-7|TRBV5-1|-
CASSPEASYEQYF
TGCGCCAGCAGCCCCGAGGCGAGTTACGAGCAGTACTTC
>-|TRBJ2-1|TRBV11-2|-
CASSLVRAVEQFF
TGTGCCAGCAGCTTAGTGAGGGCCGTTGAGCAGTTCTTC
>TRBD2|TRBJ2-7|TRBV28|-
CASSLSGGRLYEQYF
TGTGCCAGCAGCTTATCGGGGGGGCGCTTATACGAGCAGTACTTC
>-|TRBJ2-3|TRBV27|-
CASSHTRQLTDTQYF
TGTGCCAGCAGCCACACCCGACAGCTCACAGATACGCAGTATTTT
>TRBD2|TRBJ2-1|TRBV7-9|-
CASSLAGGNEQFF
TGTGCCAGCAGCTTAGCGGGAGGGAATGAGCAGTTCTTC
>TRBD2|TRBJ2-1|TRBV27|-
CASSRERGKNEQFF
TGTGCCAGCAGTCGCGAGCGGGGAAAAAATGAGCAGTTCTTC
>TRBD2|TRBJ2-1|TRBV28|-
CASTSGGRALGNEQFF
TGTGCCAGCACCTCCGGCGGGAGGGCCCTAGGGAATGAGCAGTTCTTC
>-|TRBJ1-4|TRBV30|-
CAWSVGGEKLFF
TGTGCCTGGAGTGTGGGCGGTGAAAAACTGTTTTTT
>-|TRBJ2-7|TRBV19|once
CASSIPSGISYEQYF
TGTGCCAGTAGTATCCCTTCTGGCATTTCCTACGAGCAGTACTTC
>TRBD2|TRBJ2-3|TRBV5-1|once
CASSLGPAGGRRDTQYF
TGCGCCAGCAGCTTGGGACCCGCGGGAGGGCGCAGAGATACGCAGTATTTT
>-|TRBJ2-4|TRBV18|-
CASSPPDSILRAKNIQYF
TGTGCCAGCTCACCCCCGGACAGCATCCTCCGAGCCAAAAACATTCAGTACTTC
>TRBD2|TRBJ2-7|TRBV19|-
CASRPRGAGVREQYF
TGTGCCAGTAGACCGAGGGGAGCGGGAGTTCGCGAGCAGTACTTC
>TRBD2|TRBJ2-3|TRBV11-2|-
CASSLVRLAGVGTDTQYF
TGTGCCAGCAGCTTAGTTCGACTAGCGGGGGTGGGTACAGATACGCAGTATTTT
>-|TRBJ1-1|TRBV11-2|-
CASSSTRGPLTNTEAFF
TGTGCCAGCAGCTCGACCAGGGGCCCTCTAACGAACACTGAAGCTTTCTTT
>TRBD1|TRBJ2-1|TRBV29-1|-
CSVRGQRNNEQFF
TGCAGCGTTAGGGGACAGAGAAACAATGAGCAGTTCTTC
>-|TRBJ1-1|TRBV5-4|-
CASSLDGRGPTEAFF
TGTGCCAGCAGCTTGGACGGGAGAGGGCCCACTGAAGCTTTCTTT
>TRBD1|TRBJ2-3|TRBV19|-
CASSRKGARTDTQYF
TGTGCCAGTAGTCGTAAGGGGGCGCGGACAGATACGCAGTATTTT
>TRBD2|TRBJ2-3|TRBV27|-
CASRGLAGAHTQYF
TGTGCCAGCAGGGGACTAGCGGGAGCTCATACGCAGTATTTT
>-|TRBJ2-3|TRBV7-7|-
CASSLVHQSGTQYF
TGTGCCAGCAGCTTAGTTCACCAATCGGGTACGCAGTATTTT
>-|TRBJ1-3|TRBV19|-
CASSNPGQPAGGNTIYF
TGTGCCAGTAGTAACCCGGGACAACCGGCTGGTGGAAACACCATATATTTT
>-|TRBJ2-7|TRBV6-1|-
CASRAGGSYEQYF
TGTGCCAGCAGGGCCGGAGGGTCCTACGAGCAGTACTTC
>-|TRBJ2-7|TRBV18|once
CASSLGRQREQYF
TGTGCCAGCTCACTGGGCCGGCAACGCGAGCAGTACTTC
>-|TRBJ1-3|TRBV18|-
CASSPGTGSYSGNTIYF
TGTGCCAGCTCACCAGGAACCGGGTCCTACTCTGGAAACACCATATATTTT
>-|TRBJ2-1|TRBV29-1|-
CSVRRGFGNEQFF
TGCAGCGTTCGAAGGGGGTTTGGGAATGAGCAGTTCTTC
>TRBD2|TRBJ2-7|TRBV10-3|once
CAISEKRESIVEQYF
TGTGCCATCAGTGAAAAGCGGGAGTCGATTGTCGAGCAGTACTTC
>TRBD2|TRBJ2-7|TRBV10-3|-
CAISEATSGKLYEQYF
TGTGCCATCAGTGAGGCCACTAGCGGGAAGCTTTACGAGCAGTACTTC
>-|TRBJ2-2|TRBV28|-
CASSLGWARRMNTGELFF
TGTGCCAGCAGTTTAGGTTGGGCCCGCCGGATGAACACCGGGGAGCTGTTTTTT
>TRBD2|TRBJ2-7|TRBV28|-
CASSLTSGLYEQYF
TGTGCCAGCAGTTTGACTAGCGGGTTATACGAGCAGTACTTC
>-|TRBJ2-7|TRBV15|-
CATSRDLRGPNEQYF
TGTGCCACCAGCAGAGATCTTCGCGGACCGAACGAGCAGTACTTC
>-|TRBJ1-1|TRBV5-4|-
CASSLYGAMNTEAFF
TGTGCCAGCAGCTTGTATGGGGCCATGAACACTGAAGCTTTCTTT
>-|TRBJ2-6|TRBV28|once
CASRSRGGANVLTF
TGTGCCAGTAGAAGCAGGGGTGGGGCCAACGTCCTGACTTTC
>-|TRBJ2-5|TRBV4-1|few
CASSRGPQETQYF
TGCGCCAGCAGCCGGGGACCCCAAGAGACCCAGTACTTC
>-|TRBJ2-3|TRBV4-1|-
CASSQENGVTQYF
TGCGCCAGCAGCCAAGAAAATGGGGTTACGCAGTATTTT
>-|TRBJ1-2|TRBV19|-
CASSQGGADLDGYTF
TGTGCCAGTAGCCAGGGTGGCGCCGATCTGGATGGCTACACCTTC
>TRBD2|TRBJ2-7|TRBV5-1|-
CASSLGLAGGKYEQYF
TGCGCCAGCAGCTTGGGACTAGCGGGAGGTAAATACGAGCAGTACTTC
>-|TRBJ1-2|TRBV28|once
CASSLTPGHPNYGYTF
TGTGCCAGCAGTCTTACCCCGGGACATCCGAACTATGGCTACACCTTC
>TRBD1|TRBJ1-1|TRBV29-1|-
CSVGQGLNTEAFF
TGCAGCGTTGGACAGGGGCTGAACACTGAAGCTTTCTTT
>TRBD2|TRBJ2-2|TRBV29-1|-
CSARTSGTNTGELFF
TGCAGCGCCAGGACTAGCGGGACCAACACCGGGGAGCTGTTTTTT
>TRBD1|TRBJ2-1|TRBV28|once
CASSSPGQGDNEQFF
TGTGCCAGCAGTTCACCGGGACAGGGTGACAATGAGCAGTTCTTC
>TRBD2|TRBJ2-1|TRBV6-7|-
CAHNLAGGYDEQFF
TGTGCCCATAATTTGGCGGGGGGGTACGATGAGCAGTTCTTC
>-|TRBJ2-3|TRBV2|once
CASSERRSDTQYF
TGTGCCAGCAGTGAACGGCGCTCAGATACGCAGTATTTT